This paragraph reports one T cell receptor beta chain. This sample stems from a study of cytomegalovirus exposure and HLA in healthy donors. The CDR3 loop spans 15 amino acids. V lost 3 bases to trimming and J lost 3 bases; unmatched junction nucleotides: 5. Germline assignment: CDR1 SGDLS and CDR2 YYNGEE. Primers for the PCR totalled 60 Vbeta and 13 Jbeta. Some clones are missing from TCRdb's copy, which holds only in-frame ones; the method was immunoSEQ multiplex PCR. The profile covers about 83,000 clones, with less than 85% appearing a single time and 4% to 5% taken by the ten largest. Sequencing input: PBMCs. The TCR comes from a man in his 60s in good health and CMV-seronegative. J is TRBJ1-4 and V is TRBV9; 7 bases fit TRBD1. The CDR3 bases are TGTGCCAGCAGCGCCTGGGACAGACCTAATGAAAAACTGTTTTTT. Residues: CASSAWDRPNEKLFF. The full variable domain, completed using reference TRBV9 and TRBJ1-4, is DSGVTQTPKHLITATGQRVTLRCSPRSGDLSVYWYQQSLDQGLQFLIQYYNGEERAKGNILERFSAQQFPDLHSELNLSSLELGDSALYFCASSAWDRPNEKLFFGSGTQLSVL.